The present TCR beta chain was sequenced within a study of blood T cell repertoires in COVID-19. Authors' analysis steps: How many nucleated cells were present was estimated from reference gene primer amplification. Measured with immunoSEQ multiplex PCR; TCRdb has only the in-frame clones, and not every one. V and J calls and clone size are given by that table; D and trimming were obtained from the DNA. The data show a few hundred thousand clones, around 89% seen once. Germline V gene data show CDR1 as SGHRS and CDR2 as YFSETQ. Trimming cost V 0 bases and J 9 bases; bases outside gene matches: 7. The CDR3 totals 15 residues.

Input material: PBMCs or T cells enriched from blood (not recorded which). This TCR was recovered from a man aged 25-45 years who had been exposed to COVID-19. This chain joins TRBV5-1 and TRBJ2-1; the match to TRBD1 covers 9 bases. CDR3 in amino acids: CASSLARTGESEQFF. CDR3 coding DNA: TGCGCCAGCAGCTTGGCTCGGACAGGGGAATCTGAGCAGTTCTTC.